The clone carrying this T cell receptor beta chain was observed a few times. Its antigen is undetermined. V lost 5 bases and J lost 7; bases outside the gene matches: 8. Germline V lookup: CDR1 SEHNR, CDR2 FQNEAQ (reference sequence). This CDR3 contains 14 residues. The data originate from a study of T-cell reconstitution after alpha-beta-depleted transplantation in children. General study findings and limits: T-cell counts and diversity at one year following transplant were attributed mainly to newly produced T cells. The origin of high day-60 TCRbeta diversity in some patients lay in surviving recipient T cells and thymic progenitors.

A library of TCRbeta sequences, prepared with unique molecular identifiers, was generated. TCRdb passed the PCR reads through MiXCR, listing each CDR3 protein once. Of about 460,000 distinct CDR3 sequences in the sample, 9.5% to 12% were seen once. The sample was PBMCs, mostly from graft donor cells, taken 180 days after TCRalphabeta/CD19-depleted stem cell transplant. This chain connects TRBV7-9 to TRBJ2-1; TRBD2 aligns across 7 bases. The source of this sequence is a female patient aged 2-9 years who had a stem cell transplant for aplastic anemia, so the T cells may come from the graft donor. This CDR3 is CASSPQRGQNEQFF. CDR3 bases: TGTGCCAGCAGCCCCCAGCGGGGTCAGAATGAGCAGTTCTTC.